This passage covers 27 T cell receptor beta chains from one sample sequenced in a study of vaccination effects on CD4 cells after COVID-19. Their antigens are not known. The protocol was immunoSEQ multiplex PCR, while the TCRdb copy is restricted to in-frame clones and leaves out a portion. The table includes over 50,000 clones, 80% to 90% detected once. In the ViraFEST assay, antigen-specific CD4+ clonotypes were identified by expansion after peptide-pool stimulation. Investigators separated out CD4+ T cells once approximately 11 days of culture had passed. The source material was CD4+ T cells from PBMCs cultured with HCoV-229E spike peptides, sampled before COVID-19 vaccination. These TCRs come from a human donor who received a COVID-19 vaccine.

The chain carries TRBV9 and TRBJ1-3; the D gene is possibly TRBD1 (6 bases). Germline V gene lookup returns CDR1 SGDLS and CDR2 YYNGEE. This CDR3 region has 16 residues. V was trimmed by 0 bases and J by 4 bases, leaving 14 bases between them. CDR3 in DNA: TGTGCCAGCAGCGTAGACCACAGGGTGCTCGGAAACACCATATATTTT. This translates into CASSVDHRVLGNTIYF.

Remarks on this clone: Other DNA sequences in the same sample also yield this CDR3. The chain uses TRBV24-1 and TRBJ1-2; D is ambiguous. The V and J ends lost 4 bases and 5 bases respectively, with 7 bases between them. Germline V lookup: CDR1 KGHDR, CDR2 SFDVKD. The length of the CDR3 is 12 residues. The CDR3 spells CATSESGYGYTF. CDR3 nucleotides: TGTGCCACCAGTGAATCCGGATATGGCTACACCTTC.

The chain combines TRBV10-2 with TRBJ2-5; D is unresolved. Per germline, CDR1 WSHSY and CDR2 SAAADI. Between the trimmed V and J ends, which lost 4 bases and 5 bases, there was a span of 8 bases. CDR3 length equals 12 residues. CDR3 protein: CASSGVGETQYF. In DNA form, the CDR3 reads TGCGCCAGCAGTGGTGTCGGGGAGACCCAGTACTTC.

The V call is TRBV7-9, the J call TRBJ1-4; D gene ambiguous. The CDR3 runs 15 residues. Germline V gene lookup returns CDR1 SEHNR and CDR2 FQNEAQ (reference sequence). Trimming took 0 bases from V and 4 from J, leaving 9 bases between them. CDR3 coding DNA: TGTGCCAGCAGCTTAGCGCTGGCAGATAATGAAAAACTGTTTTTT. It is translated as CASSLALADNEKLFF.

The chain employs TRBV29-1 and TRBJ2-1; a possible D gene is TRBD2 (5 bases). The CDR3 covers 13 residues. From germline, CDR1 is SQVTM and CDR2 ANQGSEA. V gave up 4 bases and J gave up 9 bases, with 16 bases separating them. CDR3 in amino acids: CSVVSDSGGEQFF. The DNA for the CDR3 is TGCAGCGTTGTCTCGGACTCAGGTGGTGAGCAGTTCTTC.

This rearrangement joins TRBV25-1 to TRBJ2-1; possibly TRBD1 for D (6 bases). V was cut by 2 bases and J by 6 bases, with 14 bases left in between. The V gene's germline CDR1 is MGHDK and CDR2 SYGVNS. This CDR3 contains 15 residues. CDR3 DNA: TGTGCCAGCAGTGAAGCTGGGGGACAAGTCAATGAGCAGTTCTTC. The encoded protein is CASSEAGGQVNEQFF.

The table lists this clone with a few counts. The genes are TRBV7-7 and TRBJ2-1, with 9 bases fitting TRBD2. With 5 bases clipped from V and 5 bases from J, the junction kept 7 bases outside the gene matches. The length of the CDR3 is 15 residues. From germline, CDR1 is SSHAT and CDR2 FNYEAQ (reference sequence). The CDR3 nucleotides read TGTGCCAGCAGCCCCACTAGCGGGCGAAACAATGAGCAGTTCTTC. This encodes CASSPTSGRNNEQFF.

The rearrangement links TRBV28 to TRBJ1-2; D unclear. The CDR3 sequence is 14 residues long. Germline V gene data show CDR1 as MDHEN and CDR2 as SYDVKM. Deletions cut 2 bases from V and 2 bases from J, with 9 bases between. This CDR3 reads CASSLVGENYGYTF. As DNA, the CDR3 is TGTGCCAGCAGTTTAGTTGGAGAAAACTATGGCTACACCTTC.

The rearrangement uses TRBV6-5 and TRBJ2-3; the match to TRBD2 covers 8 bases. The germline gives CDR1 MNHEY, CDR2 SVGAGI. CDR3 size: 14 residues. Trimming removed 7 bases from V and 7 bases from J; junction bases left unmatched: 10. The CDR3 protein is CASNAGTRGYTQYF. As DNA, the CDR3 is TGTGCCAGCAACGCCGGGACTAGAGGGTATACGCAGTATTTT.

On this clone itself: The same CDR3 also results from other DNA sequences found in this sample. This rearrangement joins TRBV18 to TRBJ1-4; no reliable D call. CDR1 is KGHSH, CDR2 LQKENI, per germline. CDR3 length: 14 residues. V lost 2 bases and J 0 bases, leaving 4 bases between the germline ends. CDR3 amino acids: CASSPTATNEKLFF. Written as DNA, the CDR3 is TGTGCCAGCTCACCAACAGCAACTAATGAAAAACTGTTTTTT.

The chain is built from TRBV6-5 and TRBJ1-1, with D possibly matching TRBD1 (5 bases). Germline CDR1 is MNHEY and CDR2 is SVGAGI. The V and J ends lost 3 bases and 4 bases respectively, with 9 bases between them. The CDR3 totals 13 residues. The CDR3 sequence is CASSYPRGTEAFF. CDR3 DNA: TGTGCCAGCAGTTATCCAAGGGGCACTGAAGCTTTCTTT.

The genes are TRBV19 and TRBJ1-3, with D unresolved. Germline CDR1 LNHDA, CDR2 SQIVND (reference sequence). There are 18 residues in the CDR3. Between the trimmed V and J ends, which lost 0 bases and 0 bases, there was a span of 15 bases. The DNA of the CDR3 is TGTGCCAGTAGTATAGATCACCGCAGAGTTAACTCTGGAAACACCATATATTTT. Amino acid sequence: CASSIDHRRVNSGNTIYF.

The genes are TRBV4-1 and TRBJ1-5; TRBD1 matches at 7 bases. This CDR3 has 15 amino acids. Unmatched junction bases numbered 10, after V lost 4 bases and J lost 7 bases. Looked up from germline, CDR1 is MGHRA and CDR2 is YSYEKL. CDR3 protein: CASSRRQGFEQPQHF. CDR3 nucleotide sequence: TGCGCCAGCAGCCGACGACAGGGTTTTGAGCAGCCCCAGCATTTT.

V is TRBV5-1 and J is TRBJ2-5; TRBD1 matches 10 bases. V gave up 0 bases and J gave up 5 bases; unmatched junction bases: 4. From germline, CDR1 is SGHRS and CDR2 YFSETQ. CDR3 size: 15 residues. The CDR3 is CASSLAGQGRETQYF. The CDR3 coding sequence is TGCGCCAGCAGCTTGGCGGGACAGGGGAGGGAGACCCAGTACTTC.

V gene TRBV14 combines with J gene TRBJ2-3, with D perhaps matching TRBD1 or TRBD2 (5 bases each). Germline V gene sequence: CDR1 SGHDN, CDR2 FVKESK. Trimming took off 1 base at V and 6 bases at J, with 17 bases between the two ends. The CDR3 runs to 16 residues. CDR3: CASSQGRGLVRDTQYF. For the CDR3, the DNA is TGTGCCAGCAGCCAAGGTCGGGGCCTTGTCCGCGATACGCAGTATTTT.

The rearrangement uses TRBV6-5 and TRBJ1-1; D is possibly TRBD1 (5 bases). This CDR3 has 14 residues. With 7 bases removed from V and 3 bases from J, the gap between germline ends came to 15 bases. CDR1 MNHEY and CDR2 SVGAGI come from the germline V gene. CDR3 residues: CASTSWGWDTEAFF. CDR3 sequence (DNA): TGTGCCAGCACCTCTTGGGGCTGGGACACTGAAGCTTTCTTT.

This clone came up a few times. The chain couples TRBV6-1 to TRBJ1-6; D unclear. Trimming took 3 bases from V and 9 from J, leaving 9 bases between them. The CDR3 has 13 residues. CDR1 and CDR2 from the germline V gene are MNHNS and SASEGT. For the CDR3, the DNA is TGTGCCAGCAGTGACGGACGTGTTTCACCCCTCCACTTT. Protein: CASSDGRVSPLHF.

This sequence joins TRBV7-9 and TRBJ2-2, with 10 positions matching TRBD2. The CDR3 is made up of 19 amino acids. V trimming: 1 base; J trimming: 7 bases; junction bases outside the gene matches: 15. Germline values: CDR1 SEHNR, CDR2 FQNEAQ (reference sequence). In DNA form, the CDR3 reads TGTGCCAGCAGCTTAGGCGCTAGCGGGGGCCCCGGTAGGATCGGGGAGCTGTTTTTT. The encoded protein is CASSLGASGGPGRIGELFF.

This chain uses TRBV5-4 with TRBJ1-1, with D uncertain. Looked up from germline, CDR1 is SGHNT and CDR2 is YYREEE (reference sequence). This CDR3 has 13 residues. The V end lost 4 bases, the J end lost 2 bases, and 9 bases lay between the germline ends. CDR3 DNA sequence: TGTGCCAGCAGCCGGACCTTCAACACTGAAGCTTTCTTT. Protein product: CASSRTFNTEAFF. The full variable domain, completed using reference TRBV5-4 and TRBJ1-1, is ETGVTQSPTHLIKTRGQQVTLRCSSQSGHNTVSWYQQALGQGPQFIFQYYREEENGRGNFPPRFSGLQFPNYSSELNVNALELDDSALYLCASSRTFNTEAFFGQGTRLTVV.

The V gene is TRBV5-4, the J gene TRBJ1-1; TRBD1 is a possible D gene (6 bases). This CDR3 has 13 residues. V gave up 0 bases and J gave up 5 bases, with 8 bases separating them. Germline loops: CDR1 SGHNT, CDR2 YYREEE (reference sequence). CDR3 protein: CASSLEQGTEAFF. Written as DNA, the CDR3 is TGTGCCAGCAGCTTGGAACAGGGAACTGAAGCTTTCTTT.

This clone was seen just once. The rearrangement uses TRBV4-1 and TRBJ1-3, with D hard to call. The CDR3 totals 16 residues. V was clipped by 0 bases and J by 4 bases, with 13 bases between them. Germline values: CDR1 MGHRA, CDR2 YSYEKL. The CDR3 DNA sequence: TGCGCCAGCAGCCAAGATATCCGGCGGGTAGGAAACACCATATATTTT. It yields the protein CASSQDIRRVGNTIYF.

The chain uses TRBV30 and TRBJ2-3, with D possibly being TRBD1 (5 bases). The CDR3 length is 13 residues. The V gene's germline CDR1 is GTSNPN and CDR2 SVGIG (reference sequence). V lost 2 bases and J lost 2, with 8 bases in between. CDR3 amino acids: CAWSRQNTDTQYF. The DNA of the CDR3 is TGTGCCTGGAGTAGACAGAACACAGATACGCAGTATTTT.

The chain joins TRBV6-6 to TRBJ2-5; D not certain. The V gene's germline CDR1 is MNHNY and CDR2 SVGAGI (reference sequence). The CDR3 loop spans 11 amino acids. Trimming shortened V by 6 bases and J by 5 bases, and 7 bases separated the two germline ends. CDR3: CASRKTETQYF. CDR3 nucleotides: TGTGCCAGCAGGAAAACGGAGACCCAGTACTTC.

The CDR3 coding sequence is TGTGCCAGCAGTACCCGAGGGATCAATGAGCAGTTCTTC. It translates to CASSTRGINEQFF. The chain carries TRBV2 and TRBJ2-1; D perhaps matches TRBD2 (5 bases). The V and J ends lost 5 bases and 6 bases respectively, with 11 bases between them. This CDR3 contains 13 residues. Germline assignment: CDR1 SNHLY and CDR2 FYNNEI.

The gene calls are TRBV5-1 and TRBJ1-6; the D is unclear. Germline CDR1 is SGHRS and CDR2 is YFSETQ. V was trimmed by 1 base and J by 7 bases, leaving 9 bases between them. The CDR3 consists of 14 residues. The CDR3 DNA follows: TGCGCCAGCAGCTTGAGGGCCAACAATTCACCCCTCCACTTT. This translates into CASSLRANNSPLHF.

V usage is TRBV6-5 and J usage is TRBJ2-7, with TRBD1 matching 9 bases. CDR1 and CDR2 from the germline V gene are MNHEY and SVGAGI. With V trimmed by 6 bases and J by 6 bases, 9 bases remained unmatched. This CDR3 has 14 amino acids. The CDR3 protein is CASRDGDRVGEQYV. The CDR3 region has the DNA TGTGCCAGCAGAGACGGGGACAGGGTAGGCGAGCAGTACGTC.

The chain joins TRBV5-1 to TRBJ1-1, with 9 positions matching TRBD1. Unmatched junction bases numbered 7, after V lost 4 bases and J lost 0 bases. This CDR3 has 16 residues. In germline, CDR1 is SGHRS, CDR2 YFSETQ. Here the CDR3 DNA reads TGCGCCAGCAGCCTGCGACAGGGGGGAATGAACACTGAAGCTTTCTTT. The encoded protein is CASSLRQGGMNTEAFF.